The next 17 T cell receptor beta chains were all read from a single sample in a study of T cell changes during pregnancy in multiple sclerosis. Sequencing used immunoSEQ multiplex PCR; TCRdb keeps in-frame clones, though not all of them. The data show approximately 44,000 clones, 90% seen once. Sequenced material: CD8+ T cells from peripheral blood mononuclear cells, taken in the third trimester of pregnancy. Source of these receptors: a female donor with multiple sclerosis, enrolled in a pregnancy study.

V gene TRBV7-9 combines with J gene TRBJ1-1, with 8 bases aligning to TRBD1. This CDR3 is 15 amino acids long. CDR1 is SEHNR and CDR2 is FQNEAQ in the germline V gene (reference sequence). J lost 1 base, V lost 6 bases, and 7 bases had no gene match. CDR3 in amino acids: CASRGQGGPNTEAFF. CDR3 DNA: TGTGCCAGCAGAGGACAGGGAGGGCCGAACACTGAAGCTTTCTTT.

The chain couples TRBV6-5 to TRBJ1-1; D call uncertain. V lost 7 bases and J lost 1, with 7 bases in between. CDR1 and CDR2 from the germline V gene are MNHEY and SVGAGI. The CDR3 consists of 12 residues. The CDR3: CASISQNTEAFF. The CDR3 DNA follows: TGTGCCAGCATTAGCCAGAACACTGAAGCTTTCTTT.

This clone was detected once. The CDR3 region has the DNA TGTGCCAGCAGCTTAGAAGACAGGGGGCACGGGGAGCTGTTTTTT. This encodes CASSLEDRGHGELFF. V and J are TRBV11-1 and TRBJ2-2, with 10 bases matching TRBD1. This CDR3 spans 15 amino acids. V trimming: 1 base; J trimming: 7 bases; junction bases outside the gene matches: 3. Germline assignment: CDR1 SGHAT and CDR2 FQDESV (reference sequence). The full variable domain, completed using reference TRBV11-1 and TRBJ2-2, is EAEVAQSPRYKITEKSQAVAFWCDPISGHATLYWYRQILGQGPELLVQFQDESVVDDSQLPKDRFSAERLKGVDSTLKIQPAELGDSAMYLCASSLEDRGHGELFFGEGSRLTVL.

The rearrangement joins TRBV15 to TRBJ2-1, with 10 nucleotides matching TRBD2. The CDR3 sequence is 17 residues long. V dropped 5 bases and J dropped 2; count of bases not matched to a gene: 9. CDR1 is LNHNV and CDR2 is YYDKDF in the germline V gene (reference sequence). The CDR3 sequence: CATSLTPSGSAYNEQFF. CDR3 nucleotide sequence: TGTGCCACCAGCCTTACTCCTAGCGGGAGCGCCTACAATGAGCAGTTCTTC.

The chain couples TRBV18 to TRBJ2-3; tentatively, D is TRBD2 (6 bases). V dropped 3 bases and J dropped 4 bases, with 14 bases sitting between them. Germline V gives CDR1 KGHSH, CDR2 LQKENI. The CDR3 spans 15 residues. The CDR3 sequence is CASSPPGGAPDTQYF. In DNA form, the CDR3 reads TGTGCCAGCTCACCCCCCGGAGGGGCCCCAGATACGCAGTATTTT.

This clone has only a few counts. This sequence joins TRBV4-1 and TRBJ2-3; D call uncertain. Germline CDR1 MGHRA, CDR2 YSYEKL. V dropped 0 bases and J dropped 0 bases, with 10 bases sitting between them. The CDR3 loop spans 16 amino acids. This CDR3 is CASSQDGSASTDTQYF. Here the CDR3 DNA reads TGCGCCAGCAGCCAAGACGGGTCTGCTAGCACAGATACGCAGTATTTT.

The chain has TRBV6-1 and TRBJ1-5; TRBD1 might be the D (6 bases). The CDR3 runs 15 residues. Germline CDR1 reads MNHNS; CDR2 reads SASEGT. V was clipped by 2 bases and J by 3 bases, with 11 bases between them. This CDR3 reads CASSETGQLNQPQHF. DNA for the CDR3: TGTGCCAGCAGTGAAACCGGACAGCTCAATCAGCCCCAGCATTTT.

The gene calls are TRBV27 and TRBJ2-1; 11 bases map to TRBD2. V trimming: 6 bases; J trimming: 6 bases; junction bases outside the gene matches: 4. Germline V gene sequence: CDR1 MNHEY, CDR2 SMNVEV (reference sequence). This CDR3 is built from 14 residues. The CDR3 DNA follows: TGTGCCAGCAGAAACCTAGCGGGAGGCAATGAGCAGTTCTTC. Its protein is CASRNLAGGNEQFF.

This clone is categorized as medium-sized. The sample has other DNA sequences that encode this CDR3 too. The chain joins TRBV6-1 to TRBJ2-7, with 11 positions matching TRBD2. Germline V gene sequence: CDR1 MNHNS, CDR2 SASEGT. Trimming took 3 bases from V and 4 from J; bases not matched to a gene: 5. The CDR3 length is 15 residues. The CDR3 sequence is CASSEASGGSYEQYF. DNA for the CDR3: TGTGCCAGCAGTGAGGCTAGCGGGGGGTCTTACGAGCAGTACTTC.

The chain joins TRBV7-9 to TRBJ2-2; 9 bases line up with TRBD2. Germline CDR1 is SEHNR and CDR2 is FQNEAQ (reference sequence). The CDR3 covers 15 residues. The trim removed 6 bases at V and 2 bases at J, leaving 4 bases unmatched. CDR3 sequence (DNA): TGTGCCAGCAGTGCGCGGGAGGGTAACACCGGGGAGCTGTTTTTT. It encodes CASSAREGNTGELFF.

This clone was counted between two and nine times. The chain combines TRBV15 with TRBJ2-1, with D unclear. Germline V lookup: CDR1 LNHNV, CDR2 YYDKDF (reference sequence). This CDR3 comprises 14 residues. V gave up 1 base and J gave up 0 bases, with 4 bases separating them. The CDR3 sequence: CATSRASSYNEQFF. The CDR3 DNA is TGTGCCACCAGCAGAGCGAGCTCCTACAATGAGCAGTTCTTC. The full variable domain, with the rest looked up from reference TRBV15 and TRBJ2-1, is DAMVIQNPRYQVTQFGKPVTLSCSQTLNHNVMYWYQQKSSQAPKLLFHYYDKDFNNEADTPDNFQSRRPNTSFCFLDIRSPGLGDTAMYLCATSRASSYNEQFFGPGTRLTVL.

The CDR3 spells CASSLQGTTEAFF. Written as DNA, the CDR3 is TGTGCCAGCAGTTTACAGGGTACCACTGAAGCTTTCTTT. V is TRBV28 and J is TRBJ1-1, with TRBD1 as a possible D gene (5 bases). Germline assignment: CDR1 MDHEN and CDR2 SYDVKM. This CDR3 has 13 residues. Trimming left V 2 bases short and J 4 bases short, with 8 bases between.

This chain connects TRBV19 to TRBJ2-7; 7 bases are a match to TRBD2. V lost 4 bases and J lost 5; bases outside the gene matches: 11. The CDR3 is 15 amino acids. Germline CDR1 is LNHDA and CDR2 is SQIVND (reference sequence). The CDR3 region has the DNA TGTGCCAGTAGTAACCTAGCGGAGAACACCCACGAGCAGTACTTC. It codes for CASSNLAENTHEQYF.

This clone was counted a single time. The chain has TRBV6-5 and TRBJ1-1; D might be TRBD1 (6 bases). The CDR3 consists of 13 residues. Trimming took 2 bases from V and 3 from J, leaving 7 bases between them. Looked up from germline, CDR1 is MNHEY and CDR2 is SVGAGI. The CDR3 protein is CASSYAGDTEAFF. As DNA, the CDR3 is TGTGCCAGCAGTTACGCAGGGGACACTGAAGCTTTCTTT.

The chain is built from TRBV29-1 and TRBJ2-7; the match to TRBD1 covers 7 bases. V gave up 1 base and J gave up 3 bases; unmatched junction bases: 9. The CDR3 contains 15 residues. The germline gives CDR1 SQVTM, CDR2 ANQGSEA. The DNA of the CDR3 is TGCAGCGTTGAAGGGTGGCAGGGGGAATTCTACGAGCAGTACTTC. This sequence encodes CSVEGWQGEFYEQYF.

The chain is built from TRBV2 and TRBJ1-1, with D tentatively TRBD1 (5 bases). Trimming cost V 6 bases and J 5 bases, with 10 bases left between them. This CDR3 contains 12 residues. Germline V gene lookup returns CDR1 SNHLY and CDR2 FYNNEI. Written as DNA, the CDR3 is TGTGCCAGCAGGGGGCGAGAAACTGAAGCTTTCTTT. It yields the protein CASRGRETEAFF. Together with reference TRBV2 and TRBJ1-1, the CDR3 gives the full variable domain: EPEVTQTPSHQVTQMGQEVILRCVPISNHLYFYWYRQILGQKVEFLVSFYNNEISEKSEIFDDQFSVERPDGSNFTLKIRSTKLEDSAMYFCASRGRETEAFFGQGTRLTVV.

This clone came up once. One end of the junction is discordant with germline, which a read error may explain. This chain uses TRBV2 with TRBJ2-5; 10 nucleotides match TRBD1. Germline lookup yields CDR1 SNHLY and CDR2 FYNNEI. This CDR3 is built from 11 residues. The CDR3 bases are TGTGCCAGCAGTGATACTGGGACAGGGGACTTC. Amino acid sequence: CASSDTGTGDF.